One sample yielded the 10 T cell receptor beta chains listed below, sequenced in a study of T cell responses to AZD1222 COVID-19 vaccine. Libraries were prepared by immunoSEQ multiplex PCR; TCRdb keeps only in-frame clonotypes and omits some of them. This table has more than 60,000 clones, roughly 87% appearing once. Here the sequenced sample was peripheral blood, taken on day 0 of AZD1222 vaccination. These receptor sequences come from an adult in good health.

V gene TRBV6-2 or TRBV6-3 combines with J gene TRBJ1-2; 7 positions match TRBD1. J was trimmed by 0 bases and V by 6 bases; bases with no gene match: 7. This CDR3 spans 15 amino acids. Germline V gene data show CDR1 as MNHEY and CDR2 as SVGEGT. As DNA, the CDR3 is TGTGCCAGCAGCAAAGGGACAGAGGCTAACTATGGCTACACCTTC. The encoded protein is CASSKGTEANYGYTF.

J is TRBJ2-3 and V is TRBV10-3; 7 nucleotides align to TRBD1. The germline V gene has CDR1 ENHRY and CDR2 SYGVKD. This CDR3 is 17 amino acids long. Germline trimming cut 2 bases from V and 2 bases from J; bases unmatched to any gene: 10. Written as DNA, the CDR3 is TGTGCCATCAGTGAGGGAAAAGGACAGGAGTACACAGATACGCAGTATTTT. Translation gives CAISEGKGQEYTDTQYF.

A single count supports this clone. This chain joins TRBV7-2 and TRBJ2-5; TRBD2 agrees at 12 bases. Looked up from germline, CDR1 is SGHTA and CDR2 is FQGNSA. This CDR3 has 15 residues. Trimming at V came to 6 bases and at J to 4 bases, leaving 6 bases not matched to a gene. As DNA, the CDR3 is TGTGCCAGCAGTAGACTAGCGGGAGAATCAGAGACCCAGTACTTC. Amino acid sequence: CASSRLAGESETQYF.

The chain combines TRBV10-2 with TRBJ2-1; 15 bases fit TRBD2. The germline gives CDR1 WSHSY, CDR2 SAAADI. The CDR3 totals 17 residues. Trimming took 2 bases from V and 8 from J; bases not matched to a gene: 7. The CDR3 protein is CASSEGTSGRRWYEQFF. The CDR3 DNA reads TGCGCCAGCAGTGAGGGGACTAGCGGGAGGAGATGGTATGAGCAGTTCTTC.

The CDR3 DNA follows: TGTGCCAGCAGCTCGGGACCTGCGGGATCCTACGAGCAGTACTTC. Translating gives CASSSGPAGSYEQYF. V and J are TRBV7-3 and TRBJ2-7; a possible D gene is TRBD2 (6 bases). With 4 bases removed from V and 1 base from J, the gap between germline ends came to 14 bases. Germline V gene data show CDR1 as SGHTA and CDR2 as FQGTGA. CDR3 size: 15 residues.

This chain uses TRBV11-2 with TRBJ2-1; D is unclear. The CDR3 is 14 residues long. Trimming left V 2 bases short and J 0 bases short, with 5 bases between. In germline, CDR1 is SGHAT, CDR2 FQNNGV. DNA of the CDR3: TGTGCCAGCAGCTTAATGACCTCCTACAATGAGCAGTTCTTC. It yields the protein CASSLMTSYNEQFF.

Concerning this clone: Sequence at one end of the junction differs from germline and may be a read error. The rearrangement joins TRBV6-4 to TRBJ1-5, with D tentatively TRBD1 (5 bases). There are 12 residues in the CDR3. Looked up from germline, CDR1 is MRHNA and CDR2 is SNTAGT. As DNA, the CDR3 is TGTGCCAGCAGTGTACCGGGGCGCCGAACGGATTTT. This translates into CASSVPGRRTDF.

CDR3: CASSFGLLNEQFF. CDR3 DNA: TGTGCCAGCAGCTTCGGACTCCTCAATGAGCAGTTCTTC. The chain couples TRBV9 to TRBJ2-1; D is possibly TRBD2 (5 bases). Trimming cost V 4 bases and J 6 bases, with 11 bases left between them. The V gene's germline CDR1 is SGDLS and CDR2 YYNGEE. This CDR3 contains 13 residues.

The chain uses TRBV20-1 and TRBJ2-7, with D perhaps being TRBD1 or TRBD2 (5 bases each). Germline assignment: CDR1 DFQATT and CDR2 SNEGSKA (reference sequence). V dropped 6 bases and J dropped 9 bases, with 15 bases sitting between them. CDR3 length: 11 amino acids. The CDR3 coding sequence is TGCAGTGCGGAAGTCACAGGAGGGCAGTACTTC. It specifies CSAEVTGGQYF.

CDR3 nucleotides: TGCGCCAGCAGTACGGGAGCCCGGTTCCCCCAGTACTTC. Protein product: CASSTGARFPQYF. The chain couples TRBV10-2 to TRBJ2-5, with D perhaps TRBD2 (6 bases). Looked up from germline, CDR1 is WSHSY and CDR2 is SAAADI. This CDR3 contains 13 residues. V lost 5 bases to trimming and J lost 9 bases, with 16 bases between them.